The T cell receptor (beta chain) described here comes from a study of shared T cell receptors in the human thymus. The germline gives CDR1 SGHTS, CDR2 YDEGEE. The ends lost 5 bases at V and 0 bases at J; junction bases unmatched: 1. CDR3 length: 13 residues. The data were produced by immunoSEQ multiplex PCR, yet TCRdb's version contains in-frame clones alone and is incomplete. The sample lists more than 550,000 clones; more than 75% were seen once. This same sample was also taken into another study, of human thymus T cells. That source adds: Thymic resections from corrective heart surgery supplied the tissue.

The J gene is TRBJ2-7, the V gene TRBV5-8; 8 bases align to TRBD2. Input material: thymocytes. The sequence was obtained from a boy less than two years old with a congenital heart defect. The CDR3 region is CASRREVSYEQYF. The CDR3 DNA is TGTGCCAGCAGGCGGGAGGTCTCCTACGAGCAGTACTTC.